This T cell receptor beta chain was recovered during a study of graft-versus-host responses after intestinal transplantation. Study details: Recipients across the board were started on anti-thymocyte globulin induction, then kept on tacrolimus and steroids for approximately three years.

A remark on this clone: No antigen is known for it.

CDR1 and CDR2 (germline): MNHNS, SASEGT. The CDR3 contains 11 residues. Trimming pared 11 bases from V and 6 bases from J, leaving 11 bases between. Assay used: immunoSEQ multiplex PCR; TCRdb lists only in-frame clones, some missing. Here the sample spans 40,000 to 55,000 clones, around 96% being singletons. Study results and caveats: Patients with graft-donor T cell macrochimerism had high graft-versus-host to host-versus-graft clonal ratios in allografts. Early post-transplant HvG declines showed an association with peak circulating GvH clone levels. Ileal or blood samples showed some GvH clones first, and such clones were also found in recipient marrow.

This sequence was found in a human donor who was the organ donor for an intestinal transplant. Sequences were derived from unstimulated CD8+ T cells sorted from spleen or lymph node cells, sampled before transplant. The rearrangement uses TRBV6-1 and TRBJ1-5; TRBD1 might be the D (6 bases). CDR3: CASRGAQPQHF. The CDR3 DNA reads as TGTGCCTCCAGGGGAGCTCAGCCCCAGCATTTT.